This TCR beta chain originates from a study of blood T cell repertoires in COVID-19. Study summary: From the United States, Italy and Spain came samples of acute and convalescent COVID-19.

Sequencing was performed with immunoSEQ multiplex PCR; in TCRdb, only in-frame clones are kept and a portion is missing. The data hold 97,000 or so clones, with about nine tenths observed a single time. Trimming took 0 bases from V and 6 from J, leaving 10 bases between them. The germline V gene encodes CDR1 SGHRS and CDR2 YFSETQ. The CDR3 contains 14 residues. The origin of this receptor is a man over 45 with acute or convalescent COVID-19. The rearrangement links TRBV5-1 to TRBJ2-1; D unclear. The sample taken for sequencing was peripheral blood. CDR3 in DNA: TGCGCCAGCAGCTTGGATACTCCCTCCAATGAGCAGTTCTTC. Translated, it gives CASSLDTPSNEQFF.